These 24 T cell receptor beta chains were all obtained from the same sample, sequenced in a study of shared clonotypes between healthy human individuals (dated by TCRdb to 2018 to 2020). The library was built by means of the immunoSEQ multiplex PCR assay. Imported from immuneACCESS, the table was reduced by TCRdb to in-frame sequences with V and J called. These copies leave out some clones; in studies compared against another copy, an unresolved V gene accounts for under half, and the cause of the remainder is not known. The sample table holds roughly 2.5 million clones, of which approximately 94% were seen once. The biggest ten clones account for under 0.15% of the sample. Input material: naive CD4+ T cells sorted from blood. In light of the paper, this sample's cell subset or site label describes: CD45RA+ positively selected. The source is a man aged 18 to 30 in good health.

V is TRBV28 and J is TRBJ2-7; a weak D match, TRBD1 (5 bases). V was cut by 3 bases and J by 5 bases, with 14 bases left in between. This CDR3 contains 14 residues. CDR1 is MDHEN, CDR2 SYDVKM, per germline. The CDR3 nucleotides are TGTGCCAGCAGTTTGGTGGCCCAGGGCCACGAGCAGTACTTC. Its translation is CASSLVAQGHEQYF.

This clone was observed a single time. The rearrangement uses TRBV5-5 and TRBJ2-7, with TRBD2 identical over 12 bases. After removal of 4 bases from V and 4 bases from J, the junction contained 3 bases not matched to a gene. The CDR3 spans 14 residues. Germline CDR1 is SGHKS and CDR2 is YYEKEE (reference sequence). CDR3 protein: CASSHGLAGYEQYF. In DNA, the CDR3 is TGTGCCAGCAGCCACGGACTAGCGGGATACGAGCAGTACTTC.

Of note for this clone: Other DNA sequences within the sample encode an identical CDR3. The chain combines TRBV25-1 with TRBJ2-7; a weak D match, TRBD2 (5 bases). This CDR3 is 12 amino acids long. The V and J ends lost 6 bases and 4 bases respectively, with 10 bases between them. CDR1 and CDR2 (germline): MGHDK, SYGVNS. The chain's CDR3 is CASSGDLYEQYF. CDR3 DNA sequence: TGTGCCAGCAGCGGGGATCTTTACGAGCAGTACTTC.

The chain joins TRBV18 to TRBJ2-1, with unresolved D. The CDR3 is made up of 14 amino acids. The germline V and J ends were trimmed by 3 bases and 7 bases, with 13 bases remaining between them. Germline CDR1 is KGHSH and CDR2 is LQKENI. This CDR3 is CASSPLSGLNEQFF. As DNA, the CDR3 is TGTGCCAGCTCACCGCTATCCGGGTTGAATGAGCAGTTCTTC.

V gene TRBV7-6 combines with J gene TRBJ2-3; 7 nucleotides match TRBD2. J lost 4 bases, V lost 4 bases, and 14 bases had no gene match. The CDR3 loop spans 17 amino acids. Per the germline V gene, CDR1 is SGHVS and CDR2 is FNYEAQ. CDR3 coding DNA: TGTGCCAGCAGCTCCCGTCTGCAGCGGGGTAGCGCAGATACGCAGTATTTT. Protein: CASSSRLQRGSADTQYF.

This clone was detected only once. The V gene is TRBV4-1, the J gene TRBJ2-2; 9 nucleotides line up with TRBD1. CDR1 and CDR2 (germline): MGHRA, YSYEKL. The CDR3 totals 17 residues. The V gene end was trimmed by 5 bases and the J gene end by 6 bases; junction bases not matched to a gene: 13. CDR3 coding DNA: TGCGCCAGCAGCATCGATCCGGGACAGGGCAATTCCGGGGAGCTGTTTTTT. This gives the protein CASSIDPGQGNSGELFF.

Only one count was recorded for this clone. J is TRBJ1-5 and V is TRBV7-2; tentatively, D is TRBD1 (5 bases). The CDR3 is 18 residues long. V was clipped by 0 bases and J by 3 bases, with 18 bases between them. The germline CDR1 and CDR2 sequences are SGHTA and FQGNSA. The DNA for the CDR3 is TGTGCCAGCAGCTTAGCAGCAGTAGGTTTGGGGGTCAATCAGCCCCAGCATTTT. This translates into CASSLAAVGLGVNQPQHF.

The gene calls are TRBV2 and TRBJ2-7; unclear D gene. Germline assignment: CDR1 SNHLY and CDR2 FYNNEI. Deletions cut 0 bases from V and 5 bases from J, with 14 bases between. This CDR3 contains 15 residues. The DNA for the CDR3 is TGTGCCAGCAGTGAAGCGCGCCAGGTCGCTGACGAGCAGTACTTC. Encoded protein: CASSEARQVADEQYF.

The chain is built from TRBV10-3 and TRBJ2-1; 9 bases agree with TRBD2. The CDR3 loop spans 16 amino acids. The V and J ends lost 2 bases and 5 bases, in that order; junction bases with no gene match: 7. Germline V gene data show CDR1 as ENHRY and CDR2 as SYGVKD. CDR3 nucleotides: TGTGCCATCAGTGAGCGCGGGGGGGCCACTAACAATGAGCAGTTCTTC. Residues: CAISERGGATNNEQFF.

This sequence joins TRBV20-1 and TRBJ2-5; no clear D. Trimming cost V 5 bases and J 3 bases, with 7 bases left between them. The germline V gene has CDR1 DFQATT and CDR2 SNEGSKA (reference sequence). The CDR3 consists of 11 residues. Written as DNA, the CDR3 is TGCAGTGCTTTTCGGGAAGAGACCCAGTACTTC. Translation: CSAFREETQYF.

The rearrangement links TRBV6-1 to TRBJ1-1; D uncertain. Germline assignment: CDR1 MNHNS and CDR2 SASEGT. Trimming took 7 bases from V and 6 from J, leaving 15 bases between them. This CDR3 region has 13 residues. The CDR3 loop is CASKLGGRSEAFF. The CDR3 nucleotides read TGTGCCAGCAAATTGGGAGGGAGATCTGAAGCTTTCTTT.

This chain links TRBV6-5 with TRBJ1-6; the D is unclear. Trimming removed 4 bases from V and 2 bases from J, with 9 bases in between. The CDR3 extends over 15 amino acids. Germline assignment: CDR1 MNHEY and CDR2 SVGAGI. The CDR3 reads CASSLGKTYNSPLHF. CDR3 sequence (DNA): TGTGCCAGCAGTTTGGGGAAAACCTATAATTCACCCCTCCACTTT.

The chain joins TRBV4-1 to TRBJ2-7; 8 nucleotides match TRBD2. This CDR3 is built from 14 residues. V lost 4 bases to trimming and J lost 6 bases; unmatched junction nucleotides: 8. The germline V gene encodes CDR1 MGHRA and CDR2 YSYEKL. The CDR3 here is CASSLGTRSLEQYF. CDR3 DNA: TGCGCCAGCAGCCTCGGGACTAGAAGTCTCGAGCAGTACTTC.

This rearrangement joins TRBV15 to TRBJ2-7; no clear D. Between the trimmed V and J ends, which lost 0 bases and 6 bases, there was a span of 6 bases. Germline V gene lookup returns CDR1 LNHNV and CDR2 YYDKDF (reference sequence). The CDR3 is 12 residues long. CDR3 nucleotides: TGTGCCACCAGCAGAGATTCACTCGAGCAGTACTTC. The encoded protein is CATSRDSLEQYF.

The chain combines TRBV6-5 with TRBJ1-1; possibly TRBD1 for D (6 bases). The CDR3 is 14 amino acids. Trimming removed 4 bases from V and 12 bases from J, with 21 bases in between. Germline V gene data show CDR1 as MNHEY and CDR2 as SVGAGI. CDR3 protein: CASSLGIDIGGSFF. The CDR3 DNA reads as TGTGCCAGCAGTTTAGGGATCGACATAGGGGGTTCTTTCTTT.

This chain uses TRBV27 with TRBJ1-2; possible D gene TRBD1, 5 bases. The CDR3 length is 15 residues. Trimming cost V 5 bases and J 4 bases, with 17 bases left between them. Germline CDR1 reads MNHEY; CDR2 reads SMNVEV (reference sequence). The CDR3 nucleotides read TGTGCCAGCAGTCCGTACGGGGCGGGAAGCTATGGCTACACCTTC. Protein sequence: CASSPYGAGSYGYTF.

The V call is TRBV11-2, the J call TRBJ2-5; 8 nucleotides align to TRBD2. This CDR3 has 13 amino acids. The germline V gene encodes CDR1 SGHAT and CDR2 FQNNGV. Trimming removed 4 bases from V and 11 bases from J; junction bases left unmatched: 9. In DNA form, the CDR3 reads TGTGCCAGCAGCTCGGGACTAGTGGAGGAGCAGTACTTC. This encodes CASSSGLVEEQYF. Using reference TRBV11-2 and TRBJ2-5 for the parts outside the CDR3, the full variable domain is EAGVAQSPRYKIIEKRQSVAFWCNPISGHATLYWYQQILGQGPKLLIQFQNNGVVDDSQLPKDRFSAERLKGVDSTLKIQPAKLEDSAVYLCASSSGLVEEQYFGPGTRLLVL.

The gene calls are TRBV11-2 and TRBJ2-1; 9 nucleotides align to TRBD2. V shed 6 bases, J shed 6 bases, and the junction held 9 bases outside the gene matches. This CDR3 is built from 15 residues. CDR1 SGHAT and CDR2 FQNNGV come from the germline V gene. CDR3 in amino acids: CASRIGLAPTNEQFF. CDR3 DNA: TGTGCCAGCAGGATAGGACTAGCGCCTACCAATGAGCAGTTCTTC.

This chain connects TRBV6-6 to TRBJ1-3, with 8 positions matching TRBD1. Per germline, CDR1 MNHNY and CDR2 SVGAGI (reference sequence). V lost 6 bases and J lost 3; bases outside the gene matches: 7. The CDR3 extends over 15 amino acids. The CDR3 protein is CASSRMTGDGNTIYF. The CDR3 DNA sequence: TGTGCCAGCAGCCGAATGACAGGGGATGGAAACACCATATATTTT.

The CDR3 DNA sequence: TGTGCCTGGAGTGTAGGTCGGAACTCTGGGGCCAACGTCCTGACTTTC. Translation: CAWSVGRNSGANVLTF. The chain is built from TRBV30 and TRBJ2-6; D remains unclear. The germline CDR1 and CDR2 sequences are GTSNPN and SVGIG (reference sequence). V lost 0 bases and J lost 0, with 9 bases in between. This CDR3 has 16 residues. The whole variable domain, remainder taken from reference TRBV30 and TRBJ2-6, is SQTIHQWPATLVQPVGSPLSLECTVEGTSNPNLYWYRQAAGRGLQLLFYSVGIGQISSEVPQNLSASRPQDRQFILSSKKLLLSDSGFYLCAWSVGRNSGANVLTFGAGSRLTVL.

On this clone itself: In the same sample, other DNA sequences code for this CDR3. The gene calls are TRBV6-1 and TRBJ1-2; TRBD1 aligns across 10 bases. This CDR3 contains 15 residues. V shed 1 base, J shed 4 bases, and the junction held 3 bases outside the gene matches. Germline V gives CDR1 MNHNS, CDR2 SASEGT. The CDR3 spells CASSEGQGASYGYTF. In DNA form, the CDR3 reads TGTGCCAGCAGTGAAGGACAGGGGGCCTCCTATGGCTACACCTTC.

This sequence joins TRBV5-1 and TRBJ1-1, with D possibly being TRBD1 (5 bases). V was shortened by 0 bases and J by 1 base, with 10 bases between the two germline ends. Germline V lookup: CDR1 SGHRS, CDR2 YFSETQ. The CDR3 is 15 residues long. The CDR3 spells CASSLVAGTNTEAFF. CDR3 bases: TGCGCCAGCAGCTTGGTGGCGGGGACGAACACTGAAGCTTTCTTT.

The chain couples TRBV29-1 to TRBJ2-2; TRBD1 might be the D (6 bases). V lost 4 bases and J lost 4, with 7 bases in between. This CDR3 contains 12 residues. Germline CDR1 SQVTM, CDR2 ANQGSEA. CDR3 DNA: TGCAGCGTTGGGGGGCGCACCGGGGAGCTGTTTTTT. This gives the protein CSVGGRTGELFF.

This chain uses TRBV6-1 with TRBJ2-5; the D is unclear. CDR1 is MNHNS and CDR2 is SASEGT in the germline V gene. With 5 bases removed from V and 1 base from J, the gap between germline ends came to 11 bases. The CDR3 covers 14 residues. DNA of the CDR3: TGTGCCAGCAGTAAAGAACACCGCCAAGAGACCCAGTACTTC. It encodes CASSKEHRQETQYF.